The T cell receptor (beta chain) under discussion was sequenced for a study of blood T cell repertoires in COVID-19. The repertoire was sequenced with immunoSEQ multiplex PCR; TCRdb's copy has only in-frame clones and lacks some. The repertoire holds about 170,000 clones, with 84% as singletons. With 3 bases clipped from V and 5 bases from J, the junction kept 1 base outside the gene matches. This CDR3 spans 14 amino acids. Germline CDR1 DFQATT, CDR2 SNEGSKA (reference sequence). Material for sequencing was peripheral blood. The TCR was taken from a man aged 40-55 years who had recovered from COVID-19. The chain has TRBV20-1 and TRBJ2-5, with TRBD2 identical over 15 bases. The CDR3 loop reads CSASGTSGGETQYF. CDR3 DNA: TGCAGTGCTAGTGGGACTAGCGGGGGGGAGACCCAGTACTTC.